What follows is one T cell receptor beta chain and its context. Antigen: not known. This sample was taken from a study of identifying expanded T cells in peripheral blood. Collection occurred without any documented infections or immune events in donors. CDR1 is SGHAT and CDR2 is FQDESV in the germline V gene (reference sequence). This CDR3 contains 16 residues. V lost 5 bases and J lost 4, with 17 bases in between. Only in-frame clones appear in the TCRdb table, and some are missing; sequencing was by immunoSEQ multiplex PCR. The profile shows roughly 100,000 clones, around 88% of them singletons. Broader study findings: Approximately two-week clone count variance significantly increased as total template count grew.

V gene TRBV11-1 combines with J gene TRBJ2-2, with D possibly matching TRBD1 (5 bases). Material: blood. The TCR sequence derives from a person aged 18 to 70 in good health. The CDR3, as DNA: TGTGCCAGCAGCCGGACACCCAACTTGGGCACCGGGGAGCTGTTTTTT. Translated, it gives CASSRTPNLGTGELFF. The variable domain in full, with the rest retrieved from reference TRBV11-1 and TRBJ2-2, is EAEVAQSPRYKITEKSQAVAFWCDPISGHATLYWYRQILGQGPELLVQFQDESVVDDSQLPKDRFSAERLKGVDSTLKIQPAELGDSAMYLCASSRTPNLGTGELFFGEGSRLTVL.